This passage covers 28 T cell receptor beta chains from one sample sequenced in a study of T cell changes during pregnancy in multiple sclerosis. Data came from immunoSEQ multiplex PCR; TCRdb stores just in-frame clones and leaves some out. Among fewer than 50,000 clones listed, roughly 89% were seen once. The material sequenced was CD4+ T cells from peripheral blood mononuclear cells, taken in the second trimester of pregnancy. Receptors originate from a female donor in good health, enrolled as a control in a pregnancy study.

The chain couples TRBV11-2 to TRBJ2-2, with 7 bases that match TRBD1. Germline V gives CDR1 SGHAT, CDR2 FQNNGV. With 5 bases clipped from V and 5 bases from J, the junction kept 8 bases outside the gene matches. The CDR3 is 15 residues long. In DNA, the CDR3 is TGTGCCAGCAGCCCATCGACAGGGAGAACCGGGGAGCTGTTTTTT. It yields the protein CASSPSTGRTGELFF.

V and J are TRBV6-5 and TRBJ2-2; perhaps TRBD1 as D (5 bases). With 6 bases removed from V and 3 bases from J, the gap between germline ends came to 11 bases. The CDR3 totals 14 residues. Per germline, CDR1 MNHEY and CDR2 SVGAGI. CDR3 amino acids: CASRNVRDTGELFF. In nucleotides, the CDR3 is TGTGCCAGCAGGAACGTCAGGGACACCGGGGAGCTGTTTTTT.

The chain employs TRBV4-1 and TRBJ1-2, with a weak D call TRBD1 (5 bases). V was clipped by 3 bases and J by 8 bases, with 10 bases between them. The CDR3 covers 12 residues. The germline V gene encodes CDR1 MGHRA and CDR2 YSYEKL. The CDR3 is CASSQGWGGYTF. In DNA, the CDR3 is TGCGCCAGCAGCCAGGGCTGGGGCGGCTACACCTTC.

The J gene is TRBJ2-5, the V gene TRBV5-1; TRBD2 is a possible D gene (5 bases). The V end lost 4 bases, the J end lost 3 bases, and 13 bases lay between the germline ends. Germline lookup yields CDR1 SGHRS and CDR2 YFSETQ. The CDR3 is 14 amino acids. CDR3 in amino acids: CASSTRAGKETQYF. CDR3 DNA: TGCGCCAGCAGCACCCGGGCCGGGAAAGAGACCCAGTACTTC. The full variable domain, with the rest looked up from reference TRBV5-1 and TRBJ2-5, is KAGVTQTPRYLIKTRGQQVTLSCSPISGHRSVSWYQQTPGQGLQFLFEYFSETQRNKGNFPGRFSGRQFSNSRSEMNVSTLELGDSALYLCASSTRAGKETQYFGPGTRLLVL.

CDR3 protein: CASSVTSVKADTQYF. The CDR3 nucleotides are TGTGCCAGCAGCGTAACCTCAGTAAAAGCAGATACGCAGTATTTT. The rearrangement uses TRBV9 and TRBJ2-3; D is unclear. Germline CDR1 is SGDLS and CDR2 is YYNGEE. V dropped 1 base and J dropped 4 bases, with 13 bases sitting between them. This CDR3 comprises 15 residues. Complete variable domain (other parts from reference TRBV9 and TRBJ2-3): DSGVTQTPKHLITATGQRVTLRCSPRSGDLSVYWYQQSLDQGLQFLIQYYNGEERAKGNILERFSAQQFPDLHSELNLSSLELGDSALYFCASSVTSVKADTQYFGPGTRLTVL.

V usage is TRBV12-5 and J usage is TRBJ2-3, with 7 bases that match TRBD1. V lost 4 bases and J lost 2; bases outside the gene matches: 3. Germline values: CDR1 LGHNT, CDR2 FRNRAP. This CDR3 has 14 amino acids. The CDR3 DNA sequence: TGTGCTAGTGGTTCGGGACAGAACACAGATACGCAGTATTTT. It specifies CASGSGQNTDTQYF. The full variable domain, its missing parts supplied by reference TRBV12-5 and TRBJ2-3, is DARVTQTPRHKVTEMGQEVTMRCQPILGHNTVFWYRQTMMQGLELLAYFRNRAPLDDSGMPKDRFSAEMPDATLATLKIQPSEPRDSAVYFCASGSGQNTDTQYFGPGTRLTVL.

V is TRBV19 and J is TRBJ2-1; D unresolved. This CDR3 region has 13 residues. V lost 5 bases to trimming and J lost 8 bases, with 13 bases between them. The V gene's germline CDR1 is LNHDA and CDR2 SQIVND (reference sequence). The DNA for the CDR3 is TGTGCCAGTAGTTCGCTTGGTCGGTATGAGCAGTTCTTC. It encodes CASSSLGRYEQFF.

The chain couples TRBV28 to TRBJ2-7; D not certain. Between the trimmed V and J ends, which lost 6 bases and 0 bases, there was a span of 3 bases. This CDR3 is 11 amino acids long. The germline CDR1 and CDR2 sequences are MDHEN and SYDVKM. CDR3 in amino acids: CASRASYEQYF. The DNA for the CDR3 is TGTGCCAGCAGGGCCTCCTACGAGCAGTACTTC. The variable domain in full, with the rest retrieved from reference TRBV28 and TRBJ2-7, is DVKVTQSSRYLVKRTGEKVFLECVQDMDHENMFWYRQDPGLGLRLIYFSYDVKMKEKGDIPEGYSVSREKKERFSLILESASTNQTSMYLCASRASYEQYFGPGTRLTVT.

The rearrangement links TRBV10-3 to TRBJ2-5, with a tentative D call TRBD2 (5 bases). V lost 4 bases and J lost 4, with 13 bases in between. This CDR3 contains 14 residues. Germline V gene data show CDR1 as ENHRY and CDR2 as SYGVKD. The DNA of the CDR3 is TGTGCCATCAGTGGGCAGGTCGGAGGAGAGACCCAGTACTTC. Its translation: CAISGQVGGETQYF.

This rearrangement joins TRBV5-1 to TRBJ2-7; TRBD1 matches at 12 bases. The germline V gene encodes CDR1 SGHRS and CDR2 YFSETQ. V was pared by 0 bases and J by 2 bases, with 3 bases of the junction left unmatched. The CDR3 contains 16 residues. The CDR3 DNA is TGCGCCAGCAGCTTGGGGGGACAGGGGGCGGCCTACGAGCAGTACTTC. It translates to CASSLGGQGAAYEQYF.

The V gene is TRBV7-9, the J gene TRBJ2-5; no reliable D call. V was pared by 4 bases and J by 5 bases, with 5 bases between. This CDR3 contains 11 residues. The germline gives CDR1 SEHNR, CDR2 FQNEAQ (reference sequence). The DNA of the CDR3 is TGTGCCAGCAGCTCCTCGGAGACCCAGTACTTC. Its protein is CASSSSETQYF.

The chain joins TRBV10-3 to TRBJ1-2; no clear D gene. The CDR3 is made up of 14 amino acids. V gave up 0 bases and J gave up 8 bases, with 13 bases separating them. The germline V gene encodes CDR1 ENHRY and CDR2 SYGVKD. The CDR3 loop is CAISESPGGGGYTF. As DNA, the CDR3 is TGTGCCATCAGTGAGTCCCCCGGCGGTGGGGGCTACACCTTC.

The chain combines TRBV9 with TRBJ2-1; TRBD2 agrees at 14 bases. The CDR3 runs 16 residues. Germline CDR1 reads SGDLS; CDR2 reads YYNGEE. J lost 7 bases, V lost 4 bases, and 7 bases had no gene match. The CDR3 loop reads CASSTRTSGGNNEQFF. The CDR3 nucleotides are TGTGCCAGCAGCACTAGGACTAGCGGGGGGAATAATGAGCAGTTCTTC. The variable domain in full, completed from reference TRBV9 and TRBJ2-1, reads DSGVTQTPKHLITATGQRVTLRCSPRSGDLSVYWYQQSLDQGLQFLIQYYNGEERAKGNILERFSAQQFPDLHSELNLSSLELGDSALYFCASSTRTSGGNNEQFFGPGTRLTVL.

The rearrangement uses TRBV4-3 and TRBJ1-5, with 9 positions matching TRBD1. V lost 2 bases to trimming and J lost 3 bases; unmatched junction nucleotides: 17. The germline V gene encodes CDR1 LGHNA and CDR2 YSLEER. The CDR3 has 20 residues. Here the CDR3 reads CASSQPPGTGRKIDNQPQHF. CDR3 nucleotide sequence: TGCGCCAGCAGCCAACCTCCCGGGACAGGGAGGAAAATTGACAATCAGCCCCAGCATTTT.

The CDR3 here is CASSWLGSSYNSPLHF. CDR3 coding DNA: TGTGCCAGCAGCTGGTTGGGGAGCTCCTATAATTCACCCCTCCACTTT. J is TRBJ1-6 and V is TRBV5-4; no clear D. V was trimmed by 3 bases and J by 0 bases, leaving 10 bases between them. Germline lookup yields CDR1 SGHNT and CDR2 YYREEE (reference sequence). The CDR3 runs 16 residues.

V and J are TRBV18 and TRBJ1-4; tentatively, D is TRBD1 (6 bases). The V end lost 1 base, the J end lost 4 bases, and 10 bases lay between the germline ends. The CDR3 runs 15 residues. Germline V CDR1 and CDR2: KGHSH, LQKENI. CDR3 nucleotides: TGTGCCAGCTCACCACGAGGACAGAATAATGAAAAACTGTTTTTT. Residues: CASSPRGQNNEKLFF.

The chain is built from TRBV4-1 and TRBJ1-1; 8 nucleotides align to TRBD1. The trim removed 2 bases at V and 3 bases at J, leaving 5 bases unmatched. The CDR3 runs 15 residues. The germline V gene encodes CDR1 MGHRA and CDR2 YSYEKL. CDR3 nucleotide sequence: TGCGCCAGCAGCCAACTCGACAGGGGCGACACTGAAGCTTTCTTT. Its protein is CASSQLDRGDTEAFF.

The gene calls are TRBV6-5 and TRBJ2-1, with unresolved D. Germline-derived CDR1 and CDR2 are MNHEY and SVGAGI. V was clipped by 0 bases and J by 6 bases, with 12 bases between them. The CDR3 is made up of 15 amino acids. The CDR3 DNA is TGTGCCAGCAGTTACTCGGTTTATGGCCGCAATGAGCAGTTCTTC. Amino acids: CASSYSVYGRNEQFF.

This sequence joins TRBV18 and TRBJ2-5, with a possible D match to TRBD1 (6 bases). The CDR3 covers 13 residues. CDR1 KGHSH and CDR2 LQKENI come from the germline V gene. V lost 6 bases and J lost 1, with 9 bases in between. The CDR3 region is CASSRDIQETQYF. In nucleotides, the CDR3 is TGTGCCAGCTCCCGGGACATCCAAGAGACCCAGTACTTC.

The gene calls are TRBV18 and TRBJ1-3, with D unclear. The CDR3 totals 13 residues. V lost 3 bases and J 8 bases, leaving 11 bases between the germline ends. In germline, CDR1 is KGHSH, CDR2 LQKENI. CDR3 region: CASSPRSRDTIYF. The CDR3 nucleotides are TGTGCCAGCTCACCCCGGTCAAGAGACACCATATATTTT.

V usage is TRBV19 and J usage is TRBJ2-7, with D tentatively TRBD2 (5 bases). The germline V and J ends were trimmed by 5 bases and 7 bases, with 12 bases remaining between them. The CDR3 covers 12 residues. Germline V gene sequence: CDR1 LNHDA, CDR2 SQIVND (reference sequence). The CDR3 DNA is TGTGCCAGTAGTTCTCACCCGGGAGAGCAGTACTTC. The encoded protein is CASSSHPGEQYF.

The V gene is TRBV7-9, the J gene TRBJ1-1, with D maybe TRBD1 (5 bases). The CDR3 covers 14 residues. Between the trimmed V and J ends, which lost 5 bases and 8 bases, there was a span of 18 bases. Germline values: CDR1 SEHNR, CDR2 FQNEAQ (reference sequence). In DNA form, the CDR3 reads TGTGCCAGCAGCCGACAGCTTGAACGTCCGGAAGCTTTCTTT. Encoded protein: CASSRQLERPEAFF. The entire variable domain, with the rest obtained from reference TRBV7-9 and TRBJ1-1, is as follows: DTGVSQNPRHKITKRGQNVTFRCDPISEHNRLYWYRQTLGQGPEFLTYFQNEAQLEKSRLLSDRFSAERPKGSFSTLEIQRTEQGDSAMYLCASSRQLERPEAFFGQGTRLTVV.

The DNA for the CDR3 is TGTGCCAGCAGCCAGGCCGCCGGGACAGGGGTCAACACCATATATTTT. Translated, it gives CASSQAAGTGVNTIYF. The J gene is TRBJ1-3, the V gene TRBV4-2; 10 nucleotides agree with TRBD1. The CDR3 sequence is 16 residues long. V lost 3 bases, J lost 7 bases, and 9 bases stayed unmatched. Germline loops: CDR1 LGHNA, CDR2 YNFKEQ.

The count of this clone is one. The chain couples TRBV19 to TRBJ2-3; 9 positions agree with TRBD2. CDR1 and CDR2 from the germline V gene are LNHDA and SQIVND (reference sequence). V lost 7 bases to trimming and J lost 4 bases; unmatched junction nucleotides: 6. The CDR3 totals 14 residues. This CDR3 is CASTLGTSSDTQYF. CDR3 bases: TGTGCCAGTACCCTCGGGACTAGCTCAGATACGCAGTATTTT.

This clone appeared once. The rearrangement links TRBV2 to TRBJ2-5; tentative D call: TRBD2 (5 bases). The J call is doubtful: the DNA matches TRBJ2-7 better. The length of the CDR3 is 14 residues. Germline loops: CDR1 SNHLY, CDR2 FYNNEI. In nucleotides, the CDR3 is TGTGCCAGCAGTGAAACTAGTCTGATCCACGAGCAGTACTTC. It codes for CASSETSLIHEQYF.

The rearrangement joins TRBV28 to TRBJ2-3; 7 positions agree with TRBD1. J gave up 11 bases and V 2 bases, and 7 bases lay outside the gene matches. There are 13 residues in the CDR3. Germline V gene data show CDR1 as MDHEN and CDR2 as SYDVKM. The CDR3 bases are TGTGCCAGCAGTTTACGGAGACAGGGACAGCAGTATTTT. As protein: CASSLRRQGQQYF. Full variable domain (missing parts from reference TRBV28 and TRBJ2-3): DVKVTQSSRYLVKRTGEKVFLECVQDMDHENMFWYRQDPGLGLRLIYFSYDVKMKEKGDIPEGYSVSREKKERFSLILESASTNQTSMYLCASSLRRQGQQYFGPGTRLTVL.

The rearrangement joins TRBV2 to TRBJ2-5; 8 nucleotides match TRBD1. The CDR3 is 14 residues long. Germline V lookup: CDR1 SNHLY, CDR2 FYNNEI. With V trimmed by 6 bases and J by 1 base, 4 bases remained unmatched. The CDR3, as DNA: TGTGCCAGCAGCGACAGGGGCCCCCAAGAGACCCAGTACTTC. Its protein product is CASSDRGPQETQYF.

V gene TRBV5-1 combines with J gene TRBJ1-2; 9 bases are shared with TRBD1. CDR3 length: 13 residues. The germline gives CDR1 SGHRS, CDR2 YFSETQ. V lost 4 bases to trimming and J lost 7 bases; unmatched junction nucleotides: 5. CDR3 in amino acids: CASSRTGERGYTF. CDR3 nucleotides: TGCGCCAGCAGCCGGACAGGGGAGCGTGGCTACACCTTC. Full variable domain (missing parts from reference TRBV5-1 and TRBJ1-2): KAGVTQTPRYLIKTRGQQVTLSCSPISGHRSVSWYQQTPGQGLQFLFEYFSETQRNKGNFPGRFSGRQFSNSRSEMNVSTLELGDSALYLCASSRTGERGYTFGSGTRLTVV.